This T cell receptor beta chain emerged from a study of beta chain features in type 1 diabetes. Regarding the study as a whole: Junctions at VDJ sites from type 1 diabetes patients had fewer insertions and more deletions. Possible PCR preference for shorter templates applied equally to patients and controls. Patients showed naive, central memory and Treg TCRB repertoires that appeared more similar than those of healthy donors.

For this clone: Antigen specificity is unknown.

What was sequenced were expressed TCRB transcripts, since all of the isolated RNA had been reverse transcribed. Generated by immunoSEQ multiplex PCR, the TCRdb table keeps only in-frame clones and is missing some. The sample records fewer than 400,000 clones, around 8% being singletons. Germline assignment: CDR1 SGHAT and CDR2 FQDESV (reference sequence). The CDR3 is made up of 16 amino acids. Trimming pared 4 bases from V and 0 bases from J, leaving 12 bases between. This sequence originates from a young woman in good health. Source material: central memory CD4+ T cells from blood. The chain uses TRBV11-1 and TRBJ1-4; a possible D gene is TRBD1 (5 bases). In DNA, the CDR3 is TGTGCCAGCAGCTGGGGACGGGTTGCAACTAATGAAAAACTGTTTTTT. This gives the protein CASSWGRVATNEKLFF.